These 7 T cell receptor beta chains were all obtained from the same sample, sequenced in a study of cytomegalovirus exposure and HLA in healthy donors. 13 Jbeta primers and 60 Vbeta primers were used for the PCR. The assay was immunoSEQ multiplex PCR, and TCRdb's table has in-frame clones only and misses some. The table includes 130,000 or so clones, approximately 90% detected once. Sequenced: PBMCs. The receptors derive from a woman in her twenties or thirties in good health and CMV-seronegative.

This clone was detected once. V and J are TRBV27 and TRBJ1-5; TRBD1 aligns across 9 bases. From germline, CDR1 is MNHEY and CDR2 SMNVEV (reference sequence). CDR3 length: 16 residues. V lost 6 bases to trimming and J lost 2 bases; unmatched junction nucleotides: 8. The CDR3 bases are TGTGCCAGCAGAAAACAGGGGGCGTATGGCAATCAGCCCCAGCATTTT. Amino acids: CASRKQGAYGNQPQHF.

This chain uses TRBV7-2 with TRBJ1-1; D is ambiguous. V lost 2 bases and J 4 bases, leaving 14 bases between the germline ends. From germline, CDR1 is SGHTA and CDR2 FQGNSA. CDR3 length equals 15 residues. CDR3 loop: CASSLSSGLVTEAFF. In nucleotides, the CDR3 is TGTGCCAGCAGCTTAAGTTCGGGGTTGGTCACTGAAGCTTTCTTT. The full variable domain, in which reference TRBV7-2 and TRBJ1-1 provide the parts outside the CDR3, is GAGVSQSPSNKVTEKGKDVELRCDPISGHTALYWYRQSLGQGLEFLIYFQGNSAPDKSGLPSDRFSAERTGGSVSTLTIQRTQQEDSAVYLCASSLSSGLVTEAFFGQGTRLTVV.

This clone occurred a few times. The V call is TRBV29-1, the J call TRBJ2-7; the match to TRBD1 covers 9 bases. Trimming cost V 6 bases and J 2 bases; bases outside gene matches: 2. The CDR3 consists of 12 residues. From germline, CDR1 is SQVTM and CDR2 ANQGSEA. The chain's CDR3 is CSVGTGTYEQYF. Written as DNA, the CDR3 is TGCAGCGTCGGGACAGGGACCTACGAGCAGTACTTC.

This chain uses TRBV27 with TRBJ2-7; 11 bases are shared with TRBD2. The junction had 6 bases not matched to a gene; V was cut back by 6 bases and J by 5 bases. From germline, CDR1 is MNHEY and CDR2 SMNVEV (reference sequence). This CDR3 contains 14 residues. The CDR3 protein is CASRIAGGINEQYF. CDR3 DNA sequence: TGTGCCAGCAGGATAGCGGGGGGGATTAACGAGCAGTACTTC.

This chain uses TRBV9 with TRBJ2-3; the match to TRBD2 covers 8 bases. With V trimmed by 4 bases and J by 0 bases, 16 bases remained unmatched. The CDR3 sequence is 19 residues long. CDR1 is SGDLS, CDR2 YYNGEE, per germline. CDR3 in amino acids: CASSFRPRDSGVSTDTQYF. CDR3 nucleotide sequence: TGTGCCAGCAGCTTTCGACCCCGGGATAGCGGGGTTAGCACAGATACGCAGTATTTT.

The chain links TRBV18 to TRBJ2-3; 13 bases fit TRBD2. The CDR3 runs 16 residues. The V gene's germline CDR1 is KGHSH and CDR2 LQKENI. Trimming took 3 bases from V and 5 from J; bases not matched to a gene: 5. CDR3: CASSPGLAGDIDTQYF. The CDR3 DNA follows: TGTGCCAGCTCACCCGGACTAGCGGGAGACATAGATACGCAGTATTTT.

The chain is built from TRBV28 and TRBJ2-7; D is possibly TRBD2 (6 bases). This CDR3 region has 15 residues. CDR1 is MDHEN, CDR2 SYDVKM, per germline. The V and J ends lost 8 bases and 0 bases respectively, with 17 bases between them. The chain's CDR3 is CASREGGTLSYEQYF. The DNA of the CDR3 is TGTGCCAGCCGCGAAGGCGGGACTCTCTCCTACGAGCAGTACTTC.